Here is one T cell receptor (beta chain) with its context. Its antigen is unknown. This specimen belongs to a study of shared clonotypes between healthy human individuals. Losses at the gene ends were 5 bases for V and 6 bases for J; bases not matched to a gene: 5. This CDR3 has 14 residues. CDR1 and CDR2 from the germline V gene are SGHTA and FQGNSA. The donors were adults (healthy and HIV-negative) with no recent acute infections or vaccinations. A CD45RA+ naive subset and a CD45RA-negative memory subset were split from CD4+ cells. Profiling relied on immunoSEQ multiplex PCR, and the TCRdb table lists in-frame clones only, not all of them. The data contain approximately 2,300,000 clones, 85% to 95% of them singletons. Findings and caveats of the study: Blood was the sole source, and tissue repertoires probably differ.

The gene calls are TRBV7-2 and TRBJ2-5; 11 bases match TRBD2. This TCR was recovered from a man aged 18 to 30 in good health. Some clones in this sample may be carry-over from other donors' samples. The sequenced sample was naive CD4+ T cells from PBMCs. Regarding subset: CD45RA+ positively selected. The CDR3 loop is CASSTRLAGQTQYF. In DNA, the CDR3 is TGTGCCAGCAGCACCCGACTAGCGGGACAGACCCAGTACTTC.